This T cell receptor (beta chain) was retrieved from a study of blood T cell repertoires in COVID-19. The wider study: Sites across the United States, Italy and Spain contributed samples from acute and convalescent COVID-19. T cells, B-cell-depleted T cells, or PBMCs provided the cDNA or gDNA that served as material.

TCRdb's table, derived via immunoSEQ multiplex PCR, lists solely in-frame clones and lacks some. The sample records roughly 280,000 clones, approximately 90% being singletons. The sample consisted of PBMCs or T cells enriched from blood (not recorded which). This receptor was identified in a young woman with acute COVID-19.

The CDR3 spells CASSSQGGANVLTF. In DNA, the CDR3 is TGTGCCAGTAGTTCCCAGGGGGGGGCCAACGTCCTGACTTTC. The chain recombines TRBV19 with TRBJ2-6, with a tentative D call TRBD1 (6 bases). CDR1 is LNHDA, CDR2 SQIVND, per germline (reference sequence). With 5 bases removed from V and 4 bases from J, the gap between germline ends came to 9 bases. The CDR3 covers 14 residues.